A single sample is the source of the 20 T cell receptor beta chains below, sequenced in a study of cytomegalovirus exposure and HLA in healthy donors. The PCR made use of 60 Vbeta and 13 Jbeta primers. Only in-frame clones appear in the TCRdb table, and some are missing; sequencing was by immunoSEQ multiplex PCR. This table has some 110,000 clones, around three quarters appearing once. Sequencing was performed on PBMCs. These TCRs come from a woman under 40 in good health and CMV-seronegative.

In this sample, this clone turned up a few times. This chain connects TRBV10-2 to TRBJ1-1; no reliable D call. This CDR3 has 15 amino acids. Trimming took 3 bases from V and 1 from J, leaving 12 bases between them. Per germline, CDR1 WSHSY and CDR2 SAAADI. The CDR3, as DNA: TGCGCCAGCAGTGATCTAGGTGCGTGGAACACTGAAGCTTTCTTT. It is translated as CASSDLGAWNTEAFF.

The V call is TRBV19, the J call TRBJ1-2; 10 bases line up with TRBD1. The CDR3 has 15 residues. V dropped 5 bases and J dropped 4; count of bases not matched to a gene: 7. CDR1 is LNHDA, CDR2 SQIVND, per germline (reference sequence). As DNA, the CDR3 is TGTGCCAGTAGTCGGACCGACAGGGGGCCCTATGGCTACACCTTC. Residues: CASSRTDRGPYGYTF.

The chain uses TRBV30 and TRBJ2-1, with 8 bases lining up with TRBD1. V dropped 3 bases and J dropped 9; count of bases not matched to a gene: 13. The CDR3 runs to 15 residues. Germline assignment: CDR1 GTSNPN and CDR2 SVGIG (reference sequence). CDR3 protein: CAWRPRTGILGEQFF. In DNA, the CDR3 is TGTGCCTGGAGGCCCCGGACAGGGATTCTGGGTGAGCAGTTCTTC.

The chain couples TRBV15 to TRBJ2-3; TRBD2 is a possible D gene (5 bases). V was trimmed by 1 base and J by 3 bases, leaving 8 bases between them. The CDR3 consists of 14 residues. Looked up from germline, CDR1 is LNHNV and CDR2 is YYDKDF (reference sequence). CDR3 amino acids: CATSRGEWTDTQYF. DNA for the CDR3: TGTGCCACCAGCAGAGGGGAGTGGACAGATACGCAGTATTTT.

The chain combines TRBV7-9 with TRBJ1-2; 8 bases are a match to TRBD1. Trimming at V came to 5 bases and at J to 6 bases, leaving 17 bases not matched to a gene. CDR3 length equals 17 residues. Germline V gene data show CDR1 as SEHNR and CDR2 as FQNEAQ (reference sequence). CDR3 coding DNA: TGTGCCAGCAGCCACCCGAGGACAGGGACTACCCTGGATGGCTACACCTTC. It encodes CASSHPRTGTTLDGYTF.

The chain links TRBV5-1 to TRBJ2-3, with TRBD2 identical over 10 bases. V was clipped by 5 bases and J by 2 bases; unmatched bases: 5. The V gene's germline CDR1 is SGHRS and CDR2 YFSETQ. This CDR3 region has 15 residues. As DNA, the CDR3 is TGCGCCAGCAGGGTAGCGGGAGGAATCACAGATACGCAGTATTTT. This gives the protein CASRVAGGITDTQYF. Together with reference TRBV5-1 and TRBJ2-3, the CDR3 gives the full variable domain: KAGVTQTPRYLIKTRGQQVTLSCSPISGHRSVSWYQQTPGQGLQFLFEYFSETQRNKGNFPGRFSGRQFSNSRSEMNVSTLELGDSALYLCASRVAGGITDTQYFGPGTRLTVL.

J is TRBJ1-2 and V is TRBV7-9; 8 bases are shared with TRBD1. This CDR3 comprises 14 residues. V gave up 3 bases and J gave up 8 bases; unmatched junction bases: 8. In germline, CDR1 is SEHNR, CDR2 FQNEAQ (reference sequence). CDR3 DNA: TGTGCCAGCAGCTTGCGGACAGGGCCGGGAGGCTACACCTTC. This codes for CASSLRTGPGGYTF.

The CDR3: CASSPSGVYNEQFF. DNA for the CDR3: TGTGCCAGCAGCCCGAGCGGAGTCTACAATGAGCAGTTCTTC. The J gene is TRBJ2-1, the V gene TRBV2; tentatively, D is TRBD2 (5 bases). V was pared by 6 bases and J by 3 bases, with 12 bases between. There are 14 residues in the CDR3. The germline gives CDR1 SNHLY, CDR2 FYNNEI.

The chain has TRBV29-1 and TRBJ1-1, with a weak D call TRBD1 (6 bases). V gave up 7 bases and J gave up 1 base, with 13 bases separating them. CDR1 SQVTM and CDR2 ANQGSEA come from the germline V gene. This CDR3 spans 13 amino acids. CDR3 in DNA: TGCAGCGGACTTGGGGGCAGGAACACTGAAGCTTTCTTT. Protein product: CSGLGGRNTEAFF.

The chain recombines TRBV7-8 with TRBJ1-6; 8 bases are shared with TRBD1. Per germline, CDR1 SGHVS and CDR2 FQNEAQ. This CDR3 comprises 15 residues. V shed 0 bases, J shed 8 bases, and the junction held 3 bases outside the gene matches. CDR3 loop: CASSLAAGGYSPLHF. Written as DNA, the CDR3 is TGTGCCAGCAGCTTAGCGGCAGGGGGCTATTCACCCCTCCACTTT.

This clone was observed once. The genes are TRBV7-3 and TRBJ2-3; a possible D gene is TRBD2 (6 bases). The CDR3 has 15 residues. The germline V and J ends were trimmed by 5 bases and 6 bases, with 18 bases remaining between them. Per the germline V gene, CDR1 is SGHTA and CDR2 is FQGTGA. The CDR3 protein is CASSPSRGGADTQYF. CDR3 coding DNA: TGTGCCAGCAGCCCAAGCCGCGGCGGGGCGGATACGCAGTATTTT.

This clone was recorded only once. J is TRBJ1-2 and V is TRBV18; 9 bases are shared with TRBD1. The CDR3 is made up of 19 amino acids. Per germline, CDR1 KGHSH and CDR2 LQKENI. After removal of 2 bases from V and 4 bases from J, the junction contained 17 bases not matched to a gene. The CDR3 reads CASSPRAPGQGPDPYGYTF. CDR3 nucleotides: TGTGCCAGCTCACCAAGAGCCCCGGGACAGGGACCGGACCCCTATGGCTACACCTTC.

In DNA form, the CDR3 reads TGTGCCAGCAGCTTAGTCACCGCAGGTTACGAGCAGTACTTC. It is translated as CASSLVTAGYEQYF. The chain has TRBV7-2 and TRBJ2-7, with D unclear. From germline, CDR1 is SGHTA and CDR2 FQGNSA. This CDR3 has 14 residues. V was shortened by 1 base and J by 4 bases, with 11 bases between the two germline ends.

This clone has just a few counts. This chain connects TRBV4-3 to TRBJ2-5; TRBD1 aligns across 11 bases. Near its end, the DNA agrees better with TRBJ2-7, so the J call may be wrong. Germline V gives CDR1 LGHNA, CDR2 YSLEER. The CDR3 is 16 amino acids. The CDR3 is CASSQDWGQGAYEQYF. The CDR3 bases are TGCGCCAGCAGCCAAGATTGGGGACAGGGGGCCTACGAGCAGTACTTC.

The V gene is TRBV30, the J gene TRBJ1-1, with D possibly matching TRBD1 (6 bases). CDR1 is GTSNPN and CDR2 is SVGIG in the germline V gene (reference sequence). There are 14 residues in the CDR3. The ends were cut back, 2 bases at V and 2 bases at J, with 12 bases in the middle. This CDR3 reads CAWSRGTGNTEAFF. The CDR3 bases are TGTGCCTGGAGTAGGGGGACGGGTAACACTGAAGCTTTCTTT.

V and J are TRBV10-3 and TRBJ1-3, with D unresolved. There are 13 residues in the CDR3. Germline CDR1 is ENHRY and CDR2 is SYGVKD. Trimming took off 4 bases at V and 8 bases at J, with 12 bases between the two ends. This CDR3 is CAISGGVTDTIYF. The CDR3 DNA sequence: TGTGCCATCAGTGGCGGGGTAACAGACACCATATATTTT.

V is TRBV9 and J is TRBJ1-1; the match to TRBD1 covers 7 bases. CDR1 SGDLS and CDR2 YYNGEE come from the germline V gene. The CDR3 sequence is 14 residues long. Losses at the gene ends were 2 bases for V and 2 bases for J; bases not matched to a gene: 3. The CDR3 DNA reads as TGTGCCAGCAGCGTGTCAGGGGGAAACACTGAAGCTTTCTTT. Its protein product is CASSVSGGNTEAFF.

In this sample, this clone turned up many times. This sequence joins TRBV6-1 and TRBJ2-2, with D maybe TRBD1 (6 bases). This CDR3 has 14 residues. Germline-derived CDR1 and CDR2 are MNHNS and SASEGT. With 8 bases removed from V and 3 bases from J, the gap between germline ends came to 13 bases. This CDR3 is CASSDSPDTGELFF. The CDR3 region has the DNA TGTGCCAGCTCGGACAGCCCTGACACCGGGGAGCTGTTTTTT.

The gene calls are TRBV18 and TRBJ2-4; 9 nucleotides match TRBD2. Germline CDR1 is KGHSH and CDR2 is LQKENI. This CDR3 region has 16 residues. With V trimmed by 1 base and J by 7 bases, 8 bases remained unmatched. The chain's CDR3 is CASSPLAGVRVNIQYF. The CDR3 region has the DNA TGTGCCAGCTCACCACTAGCGGGAGTTAGGGTGAACATTCAGTACTTC.

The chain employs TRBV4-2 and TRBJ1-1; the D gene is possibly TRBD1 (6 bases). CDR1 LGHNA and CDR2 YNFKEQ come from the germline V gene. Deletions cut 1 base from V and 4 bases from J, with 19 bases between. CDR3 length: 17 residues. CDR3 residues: CASSQGGLQGMSTEAFF. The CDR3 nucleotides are TGTGCCAGCAGCCAAGGGGGATTGCAGGGGATGAGCACTGAAGCTTTCTTT.